The 8 T cell receptor beta chains below come from one sample, sequenced in a study of regulatory T cells in long-lasting Graves disease. Time point here: newly diagnosed GD, antithyroid drugs for less than 3 months. PBMC-derived RNA was used for the TCR library. Building the TCR beta libraries relied on iRepertoire HTBI primers, and CDR3 regions underwent Arm-PCR. TCRdb passed the multiplex PCR reads through MiXCR, listing each CDR3 protein once. The sample includes roughly 320,000 distinct CDR3 sequences, around 15% of them seen just once. The sample also formed part of further work on T cells in Graves' hyperthyroidism and ophthalmopathy.

This specimen was peripheral blood mononuclear cells (PBMCs), taken at new diagnosis, from a patient treated with antithyroid drugs. These receptors came from a man aged 35-49 years with Graves disease.

Comments on this clonotype: Compared with germline, one end of the junction differs, possibly owing to a read error. This rearrangement joins TRBV15 to TRBJ1-1; D not certain. This CDR3 has 14 residues. Germline-derived CDR1 and CDR2 are LNHNV and YYDKDF (reference sequence). The CDR3 nucleotides read TGTGCCACCAGCAGAGAAGACGTGAAAACTGAAGCTTTCTTT. Translation gives CATSREDVKTEAFF. Full variable domain (remainder filled in from reference TRBV15 and TRBJ1-1): DAMVIQNPRYQVTQFGKPVTLSCSQTLNHNVMYWYQQKSSQAPKLLFHYYDKDFNNEADTPDNFQSRRPNTSFCFLDIRSPGLGDTAMYLCATSREDVKTEAFFGQGTRLTVV.

V gene TRBV9 combines with J gene TRBJ2-1; TRBD1 matches 11 bases. This CDR3 has 15 amino acids. V shed 1 base and J 9 bases; nucleotides not matched to a gene: 6. CDR1 is SGDLS and CDR2 is YYNGEE in the germline V gene. Here the CDR3 reads CASSVWDRGTFEQFF. The CDR3 DNA follows: TGTGCCAGCAGCGTATGGGACAGGGGGACGTTTGAGCAGTTCTTC.

CDR3 coding DNA: TGTGCCAGCAGCTTGGGGGGTGAGGTTGCCCTCCACTTT. Its protein is CASSLGGEVALHF. V is TRBV5-8 and J is TRBJ1-6; no clear D gene. Per germline, CDR1 SGHTS and CDR2 YDEGEE. The CDR3 is 13 residues long. V shed 0 bases and J shed 14 bases, with 12 bases lying between them.

The gene calls are TRBV4-1 and TRBJ2-7, with D perhaps matching TRBD2 (5 bases). V lost 5 bases and J lost 4, with 12 bases in between. This CDR3 is 13 amino acids long. Germline V gene sequence: CDR1 MGHRA, CDR2 YSYEKL. The CDR3 DNA follows: TGCGCCAGCAGCTATATGGTAGCGTACGAGCAGTACTTC. Residues: CASSYMVAYEQYF.

This sequence joins TRBV20-1 and TRBJ1-1; TRBD1 aligns across 7 bases. Germline V gene sequence: CDR1 DFQATT, CDR2 SNEGSKA (reference sequence). The CDR3 spans 13 residues. The J segment lost 5 bases and the V segment lost 3 bases, leaving 6 bases of the junction unmatched. DNA of the CDR3: TGCAGTGCTAGCCGACAGGGAGGGACTGAAGCTTTCTTT. Its protein is CSASRQGGTEAFF.

The sample holds many counts of this clonotype. The rearrangement uses TRBV24-1 and TRBJ2-5; possibly TRBD1 for D (6 bases). Trimming took off 5 bases at V and 3 bases at J, with 9 bases between the two ends. Germline V gives CDR1 KGHDR, CDR2 SFDVKD. This CDR3 region has 13 residues. The CDR3 region has the DNA TGTGCCACCAGTGCGCCAGGGGAAGAGACCCAGTACTTC. As protein: CATSAPGEETQYF.

This clonotype was counted between two and nine times. The chain couples TRBV20-1 to TRBJ2-1; 9 bases map to TRBD2. This CDR3 contains 15 residues. V shed 0 bases, J shed 8 bases, and the junction held 8 bases outside the gene matches. CDR1 DFQATT and CDR2 SNEGSKA come from the germline V gene (reference sequence). CDR3 sequence reads: CSARDPRRGGDEQFF. For the CDR3, the DNA is TGCAGTGCTAGAGACCCTAGGCGGGGGGGCGATGAGCAGTTCTTC.

The CDR3, as DNA: TGTGCCAGCAGCCCTACGACAGCCTCCTACGAGCAGTACTTC. This gives the protein CASSPTTASYEQYF. The rearrangement joins TRBV9 to TRBJ2-7; the D gene is possibly TRBD1 (5 bases). CDR1 is SGDLS, CDR2 YYNGEE, per germline. CDR3 length equals 14 residues. Trimming stripped 4 bases from V and 0 bases from J, with 11 bases between.